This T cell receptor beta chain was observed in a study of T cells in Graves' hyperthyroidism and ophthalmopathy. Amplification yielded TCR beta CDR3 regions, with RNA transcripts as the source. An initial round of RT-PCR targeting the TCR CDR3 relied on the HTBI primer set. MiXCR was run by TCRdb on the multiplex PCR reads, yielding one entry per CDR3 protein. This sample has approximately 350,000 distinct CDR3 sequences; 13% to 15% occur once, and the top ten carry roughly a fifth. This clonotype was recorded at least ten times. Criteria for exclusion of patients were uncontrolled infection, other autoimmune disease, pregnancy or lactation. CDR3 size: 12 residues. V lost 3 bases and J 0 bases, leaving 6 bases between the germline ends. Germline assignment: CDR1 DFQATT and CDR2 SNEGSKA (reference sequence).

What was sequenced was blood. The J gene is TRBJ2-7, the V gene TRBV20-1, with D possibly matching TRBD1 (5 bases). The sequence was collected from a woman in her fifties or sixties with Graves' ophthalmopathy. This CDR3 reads CSARDNSYEQYF. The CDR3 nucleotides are TGCAGTGCTAGGGACAACTCCTACGAGCAGTACTTC.